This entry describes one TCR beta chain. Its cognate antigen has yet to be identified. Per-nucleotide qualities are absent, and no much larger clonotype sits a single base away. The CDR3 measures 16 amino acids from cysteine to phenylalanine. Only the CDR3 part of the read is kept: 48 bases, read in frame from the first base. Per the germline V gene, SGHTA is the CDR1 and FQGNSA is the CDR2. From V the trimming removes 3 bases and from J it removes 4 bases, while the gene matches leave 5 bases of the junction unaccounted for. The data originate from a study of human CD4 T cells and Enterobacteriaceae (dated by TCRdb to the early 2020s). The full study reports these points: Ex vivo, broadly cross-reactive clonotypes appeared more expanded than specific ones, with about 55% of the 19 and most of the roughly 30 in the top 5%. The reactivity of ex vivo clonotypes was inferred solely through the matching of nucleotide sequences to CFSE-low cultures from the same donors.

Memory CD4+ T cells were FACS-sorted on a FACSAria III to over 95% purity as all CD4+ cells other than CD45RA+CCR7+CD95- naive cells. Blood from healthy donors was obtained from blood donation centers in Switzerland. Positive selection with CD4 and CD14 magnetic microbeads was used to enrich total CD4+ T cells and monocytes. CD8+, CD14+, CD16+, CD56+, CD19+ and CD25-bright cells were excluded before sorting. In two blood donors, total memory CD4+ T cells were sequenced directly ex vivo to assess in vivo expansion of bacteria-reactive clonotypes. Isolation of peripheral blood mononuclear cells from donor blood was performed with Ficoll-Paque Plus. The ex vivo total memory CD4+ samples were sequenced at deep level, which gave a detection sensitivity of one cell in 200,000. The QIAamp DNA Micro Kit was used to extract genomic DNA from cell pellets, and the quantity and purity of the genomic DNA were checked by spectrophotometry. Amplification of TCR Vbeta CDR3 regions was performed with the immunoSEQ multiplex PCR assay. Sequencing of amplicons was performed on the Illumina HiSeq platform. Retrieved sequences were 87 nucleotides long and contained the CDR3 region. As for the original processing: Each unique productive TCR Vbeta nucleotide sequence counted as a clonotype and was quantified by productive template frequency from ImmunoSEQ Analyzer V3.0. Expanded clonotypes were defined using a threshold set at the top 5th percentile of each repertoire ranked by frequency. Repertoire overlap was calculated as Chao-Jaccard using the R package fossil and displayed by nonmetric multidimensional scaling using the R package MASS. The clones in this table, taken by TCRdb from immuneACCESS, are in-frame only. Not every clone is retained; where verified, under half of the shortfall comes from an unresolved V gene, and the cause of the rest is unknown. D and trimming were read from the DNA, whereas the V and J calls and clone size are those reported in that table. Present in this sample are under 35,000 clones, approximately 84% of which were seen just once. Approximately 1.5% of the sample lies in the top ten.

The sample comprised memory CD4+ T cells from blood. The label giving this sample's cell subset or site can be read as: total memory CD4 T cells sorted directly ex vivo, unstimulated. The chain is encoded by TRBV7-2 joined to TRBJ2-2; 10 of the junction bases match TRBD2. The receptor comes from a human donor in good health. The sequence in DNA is TGTGCCAGCAGCTTTAGCGGGAGGCGGTTCACCGGGGAGCTGTTTTTT. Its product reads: CASSFSGRRFTGELFF.